One T cell receptor (beta chain) is described in this entry. Its cognate antigen is unknown. While serving as controls, healthy donors were matched for age and sex. Purification of the CD8+ and CD4+ T cells relied on negative isolation, and TEMRA cells underwent FACS enrichment. These data belong to a study of CD8 T cells in Susac syndrome. Overall study results and limits: As the study acknowledged, the number of individuals who were part of its TCR sequencing and HLA analysis was relatively small.

Trimming removed 7 bases at V and 0 bases at J, with 13 bases between. The CDR3 runs 15 residues. Germline loops: CDR1 MNHNY, CDR2 SVGAGI (reference sequence). Random hexamers were used to reverse transcribe the RNA input (about 0.5 to 1 ug). An immunoSEQ multiplex PCR generated amplified TCR beta CDR3 products spanning 54 Vbeta and 13 Jbeta. Each CDR3 protein gets one entry after TCRdb re-called the immunoSEQ multiplex PCR reads with MiXCR. This table has under 200,000 distinct CDR3 sequences, 85% to 95% appearing once. The sequenced sample was CD4+ T cells from PBMCs. This TCR was sampled from a human donor in good health. This chain connects TRBV6-6 to TRBJ2-1; D unclear. In DNA form, the CDR3 reads TGTGCCAGCAAGGTACTGGATCGCTCCTACAATGAGCAGTTCTTC. Encoded protein: CASKVLDRSYNEQFF.